The rows below give T cell receptor beta chains drawn from one sample of a study of blood T cells in healthy people across ages. TCRdb passed the 5' RACE reads through MiXCR, listing each CDR3 protein once. The sample lists 920,000 or so distinct CDR3 sequences; over 35% were seen once. Sequencing input: blood. The receptors stem from a woman aged 60 to 75 in good health. Each CDR3 is given with its conserved first and last residue. The D gene is left open where the match is weak. Clone size is not always given. Where it is, it says once, few, many or a class for expanded clones.

.,TRBV30,.,TRBJ2-3,TGTGCCTGGAGTGCCACAGGGTTCAGGAATACGCAGTATTTT,CAWSATGFRNTQYF
.,TRBV4-2,.,TRBJ2-4,TGTGCCAGCAGCCAAGAAGGTTGGGGTCTGAGTGAGCAGTACTTC,CASSQEGWGLSEQYF
.,TRBV7-2,TRBD2,TRBJ2-3,TGTGCCAGCAGCTGGTTTCTAGCGGGGGCCACAGATACGCAGTATTTT,CASSWFLAGATDTQYF
.,TRBV3-1,.,TRBJ1-5,TGTGCCAGCAGCCAAGATGTAGGTCAGCCCCAGCATTTT,CASSQDVGQPQHF
few,TRBV27,TRBD2,TRBJ2-5,TGTGCCAGCAGTTTAATCGGACTAGCGGGAGTAACGCAAGAGACCCAGTACTTC,CASSLIGLAGVTQETQYF
.,TRBV6-6,.,TRBJ1-2,TGTGCCAGCAGTTACGGACAGTTCAATAACTATGGCTACACCTTC,CASSYGQFNNYGYTF
.,TRBV20-1,TRBD2,TRBJ2-1,TGCAGTGCTAGAGGGGTAGCGGGAGGTCGGAATGAGCAGTTCTTC,CSARGVAGGRNEQFF
.,TRBV23-1,.,TRBJ2-7,TGCGCCAGCAGTCGGGTCGAGCGGGCACGGAAGTTCTACGAGCAGTACTTC,CASSRVERARKFYEQYF
.,TRBV4-1,.,TRBJ1-6,TGCGCCAGCAGCCAAATAACAGGAAATAATTCACCCCTCCACTTT,CASSQITGNNSPLHF
.,TRBV6-2/TRBV6-3,TRBD2,TRBJ2-1,TGTGCCAGCAGCCCAATCCGGGGGGGCTACAATGAGCAGTTCTTC,CASSPIRGGYNEQFF
.,TRBV29-1,TRBD1,TRBJ2-1,TGCAGCGTTGCCCCGGGACAGGCGTACAATGAGCAGTTCTTC,CSVAPGQAYNEQFF
.,TRBV14,.,TRBJ2-1,TGTGCCAGCAGCCTAAAATGGGGGGACAATGAGCAGTTCTTC,CASSLKWGDNEQFF
few,TRBV7-9,.,TRBJ2-4,TGTGCCAGCAGCGGAGAGGGAATCGGAAACATTCAGTACTTC,CASSGEGIGNIQYF
.,TRBV29-1,TRBD1,TRBJ1-2,TGCAGCGTTGCCCGGGACAGGGCGGAGTCTGGCTACACCTTC,CSVARDRAESGYTF
once,TRBV9,.,TRBJ2-3,TGTGCCAGCAGCCATGATATGTCTAGCACAGATACGCAGTATTTT,CASSHDMSSTDTQYF
.,TRBV16,TRBD2,TRBJ2-1,TGTGCCAGCAGCCAATCGACTAGCGGGAATATCTACAATGAGCAGTTCTTC,CASSQSTSGNIYNEQFF
few,TRBV2,.,TRBJ2-6,TGTGCCAGCAGTCACGAAGGGGCCAACGTCCTGACTTTC,CASSHEGANVLTF
.,TRBV25-1,TRBD2,TRBJ2-1,TGTGCCAGCACCCCCCTGGGACTAGCGGGGATGGGGAATGAGCAGTTCTTC,CASTPLGLAGMGNEQFF
.,TRBV5-1,.,TRBJ2-2,TGCGCCAGCAGGACAGTCACGAACACCGGGGAGCTGTTTTTT,CASRTVTNTGELFF
few,TRBV29-1,TRBD1,TRBJ1-2,TGCAGCGTGCCTCCGGGACAGGGGGCTTACGGCTACACCTTC,CSVPPGQGAYGYTF
.,TRBV7-6,.,TRBJ2-7,TGTGCCAGCAGCTTAGAGGTAGCGGACTCCTACGAGCAGTACTTC,CASSLEVADSYEQYF
.,TRBV28,.,TRBJ1-4,TGTGCCAGCGGTAGAGGGGTTGGTGAAAAACTGTTTTTT,CASGRGVGEKLFF
few,TRBV28,.,TRBJ2-5,TGTGCCAGCAGTTTCATACCCGGGGCCCAAGAGACCCAGTACTTC,CASSFIPGAQETQYF
many,TRBV14,.,TRBJ2-5,TGTGCCAGCAGCCTCCCAGGTCGGCGGGCCCAAGAGACCCAGTACTTC,CASSLPGRRAQETQYF
few,TRBV20-1,TRBD1,TRBJ2-5,TGCAGTGCTTTCACCGGGACAGGGGAGACCCAGTACTTC,CSAFTGTGETQYF
few,TRBV7-2,TRBD2,TRBJ2-5,TGTGCCAGCAGCTTAGGCATCTTGGCGGGAGTAAGGGAGACCCAGTACTTC,CASSLGILAGVRETQYF
.,TRBV20-1,TRBD2,TRBJ2-1,TGCAGTGCTAGAGACTGGACTAGCGGGATTGACAATGAGCAGTTCTTC,CSARDWTSGIDNEQFF
.,TRBV5-1,TRBD1,TRBJ2-1,TGCGCCAGCAGCTTCACAGGGGGACCCTATGAGCAGTTCTTC,CASSFTGGPYEQFF
.,TRBV5-1,.,TRBJ1-4,TGCGCCAGCAGCTTGGATGGGACAACTAATGGAAAACTGTTTTTT,CASSLDGTTNGKLFF
few,TRBV4-1,.,TRBJ2-3,TGCGCCAGCAGCCCAGAGGGACGGGGGGCGAGTTCCGAGGCGCAGTATTTT,CASSPEGRGASSEAQYF
.,TRBV20-1,.,TRBJ2-7,TGCAGTGCTAGAGATGATCCCTCAGGGGATTACGAGCAGTACTTC,CSARDDPSGDYEQYF
.,TRBV28,TRBD1,TRBJ2-5,TGTGCCAGCAGTTTTTCAGGGACAGGGACACAAGAGACCCAGTACTTC,CASSFSGTGTQETQYF
.,TRBV12-3/TRBV12-4,TRBD1,TRBJ1-1,TGTGCCAGCACCCTCGGGCAGGGGGGCACTGAAGCTTTCTTT,CASTLGQGGTEAFF
few,TRBV6-5,TRBD2,TRBJ2-7,TGTGCCAGCAGCCCTAGCGGGGACCTCTACGAGCAGTACTTC,CASSPSGDLYEQYF
.,TRBV28,.,TRBJ1-4,TGTGCCAGCAGTTTGGGGGCAGGGGAGGAAAAACTGTTTTTT,CASSLGAGEEKLFF
.,TRBV27,.,TRBJ1-2,TGTGCCAGCAGTTTATCCACGGCTAACTATGGCTACACCTTC,CASSLSTANYGYTF
.,TRBV18,.,TRBJ1-1,TGTGCCAGCTCACAGGGAATTATGGCTGAAGCTTTCTTT,CASSQGIMAEAFF
.,TRBV25-1,TRBD1,TRBJ1-2,TGTGCCAGCAGTGATCCCAGGGGGCGCTTTGGCTACACCTTC,CASSDPRGRFGYTF
few,TRBV7-2,.,TRBJ2-5,TGTGCCAGCAGCGAAAAACCATGGACAGAGGCGTACCAAGAGACCCAGTACTTC,CASSEKPWTEAYQETQYF
few,TRBV27,.,TRBJ2-7,TGTGCCAGCAGTCCCATTAGCGGTAGCTCCTACGAGCAGTACTTC,CASSPISGSSYEQYF
.,TRBV3-1,.,TRBJ2-1,TGTGCCAGCAGCCCCCTCGGCGGGCGTCACAATGAGCAGTTCTTC,CASSPLGGRHNEQFF
.,TRBV20-1,.,TRBJ2-7,TGCAGTGCTAGAGTAACCGAGCAGTACTTC,CSARVTEQYF
.,TRBV6-6,.,TRBJ2-3,TGTGCCAGCAGTCCCGACCCGAAGGCACAGTATTTT,CASSPDPKAQYF
.,TRBV5-5,.,TRBJ1-2,TGTGCCAGCAGCTTGGGTGTAGGGACTAACTATGGCTACACCTTC,CASSLGVGTNYGYTF
few,TRBV10-3,.,TRBJ1-1,TGTGCCATCAGTGAGATAACAGGGCTGAACACTGAAGCTTTCTTT,CAISEITGLNTEAFF
few,TRBV28,TRBD1,TRBJ1-5,TGTGCCAGCAGTTTCTACGACAGGGCTCAGCCCCAGCATTTT,CASSFYDRAQPQHF
.,TRBV7-6,.,TRBJ2-1,TGTGCCAGCAGCCCAATGGGACTTCTGTTGGGGAATGAGCAGTTCTTC,CASSPMGLLLGNEQFF
few,TRBV20-1,.,TRBJ2-3,TGCAGTGCTAGAGATACTGTAGGGTTAGGTACGCAGTATTTT,CSARDTVGLGTQYF
.,TRBV13,.,TRBJ2-7,TGTGCCAGCAGCTTACCTTTGGAGGGCGGGCTTCCCACAAAGCAGTACTTC,CASSLPLEGGLPTKQYF
.,TRBV5-1,TRBD2,TRBJ2-5,TGCGCCAGCAGCTTGCGGCTAGCGGGGGAGTTGGGGGAGACCCAGTACTTC,CASSLRLAGELGETQYF
.,TRBV20-1,.,TRBJ2-6,TGCAGTGCTAGAGATATACGCTCTGGGGCCAACGTCCTGACTTTC,CSARDIRSGANVLTF
.,TRBV6-5,TRBD2,TRBJ2-5,TGTGCCAGCAACTACCCTAGCGGGAGTGAGACCCAGTACTTC,CASNYPSGSETQYF
.,TRBV21-1,.,TRBJ2-7,TGTGCCAGCAGCGGCCGACAGATCATCTACGAGCAGTACTTC,CASSGRQIIYEQYF
few,TRBV7-2,.,TRBJ2-3,TGTGCCAGCAGCCCCCGTCTAGCCGTACAACGGACAGATACGCAGTATTTT,CASSPRLAVQRTDTQYF
.,TRBV15,.,TRBJ1-2,TGTGCCACCAGCAGTAACATGTATGGCTACACCTTC,CATSSNMYGYTF
.,TRBV14,.,TRBJ2-3,TGTGCCAGCAGCCCAATACAAGGCACAGATACGCAGTATTTT,CASSPIQGTDTQYF
few,TRBV20-1,.,TRBJ2-7,TGCAGTGCTAGCGGAAGGGAGAGAAGCTCCTACGAGCAGTACTTC,CSASGRERSSYEQYF
.,TRBV7-9,.,TRBJ2-1,TGTGCCAGCAGCCAACTCGACAGGCCGCAGTTCTTC,CASSQLDRPQFF